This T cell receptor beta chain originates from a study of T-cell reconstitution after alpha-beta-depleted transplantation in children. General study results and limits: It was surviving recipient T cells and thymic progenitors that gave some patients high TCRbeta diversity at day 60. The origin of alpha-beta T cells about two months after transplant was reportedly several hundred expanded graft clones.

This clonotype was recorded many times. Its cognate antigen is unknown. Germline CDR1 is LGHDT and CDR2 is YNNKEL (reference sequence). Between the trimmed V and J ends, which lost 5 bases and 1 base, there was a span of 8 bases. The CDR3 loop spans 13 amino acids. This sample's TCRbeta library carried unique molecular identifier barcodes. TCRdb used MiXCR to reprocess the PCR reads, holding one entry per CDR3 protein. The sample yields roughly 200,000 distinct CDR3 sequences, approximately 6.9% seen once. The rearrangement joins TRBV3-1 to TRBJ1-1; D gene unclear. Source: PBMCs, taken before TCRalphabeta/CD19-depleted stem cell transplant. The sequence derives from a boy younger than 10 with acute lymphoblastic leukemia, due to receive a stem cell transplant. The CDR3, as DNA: TGTGCCAGCAGCGAGGGAAAGAACACTGAAGCTTTCTTT. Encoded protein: CASSEGKNTEAFF.